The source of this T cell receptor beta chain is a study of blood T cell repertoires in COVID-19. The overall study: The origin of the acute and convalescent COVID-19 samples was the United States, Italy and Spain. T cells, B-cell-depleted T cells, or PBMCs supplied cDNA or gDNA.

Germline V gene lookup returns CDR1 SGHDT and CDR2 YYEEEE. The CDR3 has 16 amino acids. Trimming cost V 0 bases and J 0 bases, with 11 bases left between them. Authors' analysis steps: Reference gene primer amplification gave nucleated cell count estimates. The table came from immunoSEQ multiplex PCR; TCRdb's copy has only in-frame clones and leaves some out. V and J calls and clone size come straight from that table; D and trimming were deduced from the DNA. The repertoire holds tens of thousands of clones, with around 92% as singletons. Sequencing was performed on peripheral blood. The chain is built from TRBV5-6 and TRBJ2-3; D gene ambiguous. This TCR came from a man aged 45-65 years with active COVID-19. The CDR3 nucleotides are TGTGCCAGCAGCTTGGCCTTGACTGCTAGCACAGATACGCAGTATTTT. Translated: CASSLALTASTDTQYF. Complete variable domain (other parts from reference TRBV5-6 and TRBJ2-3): DAGVTQSPTHLIKTRGQQVTLRCSPKSGHDTVSWYQQALGQGPQFIFQYYEEEERQRGNFPDRFSGHQFPNYSSELNVNALLLGDSALYLCASSLALTASTDTQYFGPGTRLTVL.